This paragraph covers one TCR beta chain sequence. No antigen is known for it. These data originate in a study of T-cell memory formation after mild COVID-19. Findings of the study overall: The SARS-CoV-2 specificity of second-wave clones reaching peak at day 37 remained unverified. Day 15 to 85 contracting clones showed balanced CD4/CD8; day 15 to 37 expanders favored CD4+. Some responding clones appeared in pre-infection memory, suggesting cross-reactive memory joined.

Germline loops: CDR1 SGHVS, CDR2 FNYEAQ. The junction had 11 bases not matched to a gene; V was cut back by 5 bases and J by 7 bases. CDR3 length equals 15 residues. TCRdb reprocessed the 5' RACE reads via MiXCR and lists one record per CDR3 protein. This sample has 300,000 to 400,000 distinct CDR3 sequences; roughly 15% occur once, and the top ten carry approximately 22%. The sequence was obtained from a man between 18 and 29 years old who had mild COVID-19 (a few samples of this study predate the infection). Cell type and time point are not known. Sequencing was carried out using PBMCs or a T cell subset sorted from them (not recorded which). The chain employs TRBV7-6 and TRBJ1-3, with 7 bases that match TRBD1. In DNA form, the CDR3 reads TGTGCCAGCAGCCACGAAGAGACAGGGTGGAACACCATATATTTT. Translation: CASSHEETGWNTIYF.